These 26 T cell receptor beta chains were sequenced from one sample in a study of control samples from healthy donors and cancer patients. Generated by immunoSEQ multiplex PCR, the TCRdb table keeps only in-frame clones and is missing some. This sample has 120,000 or so clones, with around 87% found just once. Sequencing was carried out using blood. The origin of the receptors is a man aged 55-75 years in good health.

The chain links TRBV18 to TRBJ1-6; D remains ambiguous. The V gene's germline CDR1 is KGHSH and CDR2 LQKENI. CDR3 length: 13 residues. V lost 2 bases to trimming and J lost 7 bases, with 6 bases between them. This CDR3 reads CASSPGSNSPLHF. DNA of the CDR3: TGTGCCAGCTCACCAGGTTCAAATTCACCCCTCCACTTT.

This clone was found once. The chain has TRBV2 and TRBJ1-1; 8 positions agree with TRBD1. The junction had 6 bases not matched to a gene; V was cut back by 8 bases and J by 1 base. CDR3 size: 14 residues. Per germline, CDR1 SNHLY and CDR2 FYNNEI. The CDR3 protein is CASLQGAPNTEAFF. In DNA form, the CDR3 reads TGTGCCAGCCTCCAGGGGGCGCCGAACACTGAAGCTTTCTTT.

The rearrangement joins TRBV6-1 to TRBJ1-6, with D possibly matching TRBD1 (6 bases). The germline gives CDR1 MNHNS, CDR2 SASEGT. CDR3 length equals 14 residues. Trimming took 3 bases from V and 7 from J, leaving 10 bases between them. The CDR3 sequence is CASSEGQPNSPLHF. The DNA of the CDR3 is TGTGCCAGCAGTGAGGGACAACCCAATTCACCCCTCCACTTT.

This clone was found once. The rearrangement links TRBV19 to TRBJ1-4, with a tentative D call TRBD1 (6 bases). Trimming shortened V by 4 bases and J by 5 bases, and 8 bases separated the two germline ends. CDR3 length: 13 amino acids. Germline values: CDR1 LNHDA, CDR2 SQIVND (reference sequence). In DNA form, the CDR3 reads TGTGCCAGTAGTAGAAGGGGGAATGAAAAACTGTTTTTT. It codes for CASSRRGNEKLFF.

The V call is TRBV2, the J call TRBJ1-4; D gene ambiguous. The ends were cut back, 8 bases at V and 5 bases at J, with 15 bases in the middle. CDR1 is SNHLY and CDR2 is FYNNEI in the germline V gene. The CDR3 is 14 residues long. This chain's CDR3 is CASSQGRENEKLFF. The CDR3 DNA is TGTGCCAGCTCCCAAGGACGGGAAAATGAAAAACTGTTTTTT. The complete variable domain, with remaining parts taken from reference TRBV2 and TRBJ1-4, reads EPEVTQTPSHQVTQMGQEVILRCVPISNHLYFYWYRQILGQKVEFLVSFYNNEISEKSEIFDDQFSVERPDGSNFTLKIRSTKLEDSAMYFCASSQGRENEKLFFGSGTQLSVL.

There are a few counts of this clone. V is TRBV7-2 and J is TRBJ2-3, with D tentatively TRBD2 (6 bases). Trimming removed 1 base at V and 2 bases at J, with 10 bases between. The CDR3 consists of 15 residues. Germline loops: CDR1 SGHTA, CDR2 FQGNSA. CDR3 coding DNA: TGTGCCAGCAGCTTAGTCGGCGGGGCCACAGATACGCAGTATTTT. It codes for CASSLVGGATDTQYF.

This rearrangement joins TRBV14 to TRBJ2-7; TRBD2 might be the D (5 bases). The CDR3 has 15 amino acids. Germline CDR1 SGHDN, CDR2 FVKESK. V lost 1 base, J lost 0 bases, and 10 bases lay in between. CDR3 in amino acids: CASSQGGPYSYEQYF. CDR3 nucleotide sequence: TGTGCCAGCAGCCAAGGAGGGCCCTACTCCTACGAGCAGTACTTC.

J is TRBJ1-3 and V is TRBV3-1 (or the pseudogene TRBV3-2); D remains ambiguous. Looked up from germline, CDR1 is LGHDT and CDR2 is YNNKEL (reference sequence). CDR3 length equals 12 residues. V lost 4 bases and J 7 bases, leaving 8 bases between the germline ends. CDR3 coding DNA: TGTGCCAGCAGCCCCAGTGGTAACACCATATATTTT. Translated, it gives CASSPSGNTIYF.

This clone was seen a single time. The CDR3 sequence is CASSWYQGGEQFF. CDR3 in DNA: TGCGCCAGCAGCTGGTACCAGGGAGGGGAGCAGTTCTTC. This chain joins TRBV5-1 and TRBJ2-1; TRBD2 agrees at 7 bases. This CDR3 has 13 residues. V shed 3 bases, J shed 10 bases, and the junction held 7 bases outside the gene matches. Germline-derived CDR1 and CDR2 are SGHRS and YFSETQ.

The CDR3 coding sequence is TGTGCCAGCACCCCGGGGGCGGGATCCCTCTATGGCTACACCTTC. Translated, it gives CASTPGAGSLYGYTF. This chain connects TRBV6-5 to TRBJ1-2; possibly TRBD1 for D (6 bases). V lost 7 bases and J lost 4, with 19 bases in between. Germline V CDR1 and CDR2: MNHEY, SVGAGI. The CDR3 is 15 residues long.

This chain connects TRBV24-1 to TRBJ2-3; D tentatively reads TRBD1 or TRBD2 (6 bases each). The CDR3 is 17 amino acids. Germline-derived CDR1 and CDR2 are KGHDR and SFDVKD. V lost 3 bases to trimming and J lost 0 bases, with 15 bases between them. CDR3 region: CATSDPRRGASTDTQYF. The CDR3 DNA reads as TGTGCCACCAGTGATCCCCGGAGGGGGGCGAGCACAGATACGCAGTATTTT.

This clone has only a few counts. This sequence joins TRBV28 and TRBJ1-3; no clear D. The CDR3 consists of 12 residues. CDR1 MDHEN and CDR2 SYDVKM come from the germline V gene. The V end was cut by 8 bases, the J end by 0 bases, with 5 bases between. The CDR3 is CASQLSGNTIYF. For the CDR3, the DNA is TGTGCCAGCCAACTCTCTGGAAACACCATATATTTT. Filled out from reference TRBV28 and TRBJ1-3, the complete variable domain reads DVKVTQSSRYLVKRTGEKVFLECVQDMDHENMFWYRQDPGLGLRLIYFSYDVKMKEKGDIPEGYSVSREKKERFSLILESASTNQTSMYLCASQLSGNTIYFGEGSWLTVV.

This clone was detected once. The chain couples TRBV6-5 to TRBJ2-1, with 12 bases lining up with TRBD1. The CDR3 is 15 amino acids. CDR1 and CDR2 from the germline V gene are MNHEY and SVGAGI. The V segment lost 6 bases and the J segment 6 bases; nucleotides outside the gene matches: 6. For the CDR3, the DNA is TGTGCCAGCAGGGCCGGGACAGGGGGCTTCAATGAGCAGTTCTTC. It translates to CASRAGTGGFNEQFF.

The rearrangement links TRBV18 to TRBJ2-7; 9 bases line up with TRBD1. CDR3 size: 16 residues. V gave up 3 bases and J gave up 6 bases; unmatched junction bases: 12. Germline-derived CDR1 and CDR2 are KGHSH and LQKENI. CDR3 sequence (DNA): TGTGCCAGCTCACCCCCACCGGGACAGGGTAGCAGCGAGCAGTACTTC. As protein: CASSPPPGQGSSEQYF.

The chain has TRBV18 and TRBJ2-3; 9 positions agree with TRBD2. The V segment lost 5 bases and the J segment 1 base; nucleotides outside the gene matches: 13. CDR1 and CDR2 (germline): KGHSH, LQKENI. The CDR3 contains 18 residues. CDR3 DNA sequence: TGTGCCAGCTCAACCTCCGCTTTAGCGGGGGACCGCACAGATACGCAGTATTTT. Protein product: CASSTSALAGDRTDTQYF.

The chain recombines TRBV6-4 with TRBJ2-2, with 7 bases that match TRBD1. CDR1 is MRHNA, CDR2 SNTAGT, per germline. Trimming cost V 0 bases and J 5 bases; bases outside gene matches: 3. The CDR3 contains 15 residues. The CDR3, as DNA: TGTGCCAGCAGTGACTCGGGGACAGTTACCGGGGAGCTGTTTTTT. Its protein product is CASSDSGTVTGELFF.

The chain joins TRBV6-5 to TRBJ1-3; weak D call: TRBD1 (6 bases). The CDR3 length is 16 residues. Germline lookup yields CDR1 MNHEY and CDR2 SVGAGI. Trimming stripped 2 bases from V and 0 bases from J, with 11 bases between. The CDR3 sequence: CASSYTYRASGNTIYF. Written as DNA, the CDR3 is TGTGCCAGCAGTTACACATACAGGGCCTCTGGAAACACCATATATTTT.

This chain connects TRBV5-4 to TRBJ2-1; tentative D call: TRBD1 (6 bases). The V gene lost 1 base and the J gene lost 2 bases, with 7 bases spanning the gap. Germline lookup yields CDR1 SGHNT and CDR2 YYREEE (reference sequence). The CDR3 extends over 14 amino acids. CDR3 amino acids: CASSLNRAYNEQFF. The DNA of the CDR3 is TGTGCCAGCAGCTTGAACAGGGCCTACAATGAGCAGTTCTTC.

The CDR3 DNA follows: TGTGCCAGTAGCGTAACAGGGGGCGGCAATCAGCCCCAGCATTTT. The encoded protein is CASSVTGGGNQPQHF. V is TRBV19 and J is TRBJ1-5; 9 positions match TRBD1. V dropped 6 bases and J dropped 2; count of bases not matched to a gene: 5. This CDR3 has 15 amino acids. Per the germline V gene, CDR1 is LNHDA and CDR2 is SQIVND (reference sequence).

The chain joins TRBV4-1 to TRBJ1-5, with 7 bases identical to TRBD1. The germline V gene has CDR1 MGHRA and CDR2 YSYEKL. The CDR3 consists of 15 residues. Trimming removed 2 bases from V and 7 bases from J; junction bases left unmatched: 8. In nucleotides, the CDR3 is TGCGCCAGCAGCCAATTTGGGCAGGGGGTCCAGCCCCAGCATTTT. It yields the protein CASSQFGQGVQPQHF.

J is TRBJ1-4 and V is TRBV5-4; D is uncertain. The germline gives CDR1 SGHNT, CDR2 YYREEE (reference sequence). V gave up 1 base and J gave up 3 bases, with 7 bases separating them. The CDR3 spans 14 residues. CDR3 nucleotides: TGTGCCAGCAGCTTGTCCGGACCTAATGAAAAACTGTTTTTT. Its translation is CASSLSGPNEKLFF.

The table lists this clone with a few counts. V is TRBV19 and J is TRBJ2-7, with D unresolved. CDR3 size: 13 residues. Deletions cut 5 bases from V and 0 bases from J, with 8 bases between. The germline CDR1 and CDR2 sequences are LNHDA and SQIVND (reference sequence). The CDR3 DNA reads TGTGCCAGTAGTCACGCGAACTCCTACGAGCAGTACTTC. Its protein product is CASSHANSYEQYF.

This clone came up once. V and J are TRBV2 and TRBJ1-1, with D uncertain. This CDR3 comprises 11 residues. With 6 bases removed from V and 2 bases from J, the gap between germline ends came to 4 bases. Germline V gene lookup returns CDR1 SNHLY and CDR2 FYNNEI. CDR3 protein: CASSPNTEAFF. The CDR3 bases are TGTGCCAGCAGCCCTAACACTGAAGCTTTCTTT.

The chain combines TRBV19 with TRBJ2-6, with a weak D call TRBD1 (6 bases). The CDR3 runs 18 residues. V lost 4 bases and J lost 0, with 16 bases in between. Germline CDR1 LNHDA, CDR2 SQIVND (reference sequence). CDR3 coding DNA: TGTGCCAGTAGTACAACAGGGATGAGTATCTCTGGGGCCAACGTCCTGACTTTC. As protein: CASSTTGMSISGANVLTF.

The table lists this clone with a count of one. Other DNA sequences within the sample encode an identical CDR3. The CDR3 nucleotides read TGTGCCAGCAGCCAAGGAGAAAAACTGTTTTTT. Protein sequence: CASSQGEKLFF. V is TRBV3-1 (or the pseudogene TRBV3-2) and J is TRBJ1-4; D ambiguous. CDR1 and CDR2 (germline): LGHDT, YNNKEL (reference sequence). This CDR3 contains 11 residues. V gave up 1 base and J gave up 8 bases, with 2 bases separating them.

The chain joins TRBV2 to TRBJ2-1; D is tentatively TRBD1 or TRBD2 (5 bases each). There are 12 residues in the CDR3. Trimming took off 6 bases at V and 7 bases at J, with 10 bases between the two ends. Germline loops: CDR1 SNHLY, CDR2 FYNNEI. Here the CDR3 reads CASSGTLNEQFF. The CDR3 coding sequence is TGTGCCAGCAGCGGGACCTTAAATGAGCAGTTCTTC. Looking up the rest from reference TRBV2 and TRBJ2-1 gives the full variable domain: EPEVTQTPSHQVTQMGQEVILRCVPISNHLYFYWYRQILGQKVEFLVSFYNNEISEKSEIFDDQFSVERPDGSNFTLKIRSTKLEDSAMYFCASSGTLNEQFFGPGTRLTVL.